This TCR beta chain was sequenced during a study of cytomegalovirus exposure and HLA in healthy donors. This PCR relied on a set of 60 Vbeta primers and 13 Jbeta primers. The repertoire was sequenced with immunoSEQ multiplex PCR; TCRdb's copy has only in-frame clones and lacks some. The sample carries 200,000 to 250,000 clones, more than 75% recorded once. The donors gave bone marrow, and they were healthy. Worth noting for this clone: What it binds is unknown.

The germline V gene encodes CDR1 SNHLY and CDR2 FYNNEI. The CDR3 has 13 residues. Deletions cut 2 bases from V and 2 bases from J, with 6 bases between. General study results and limits: Later analysis identified about 15,000 TCR beta sequences associated with HLA alleles, using a false discovery rate threshold of 0.05. Productive rates of about 87% or about 30% were seen for most TCR beta V segments in an earlier analysis.

The chain couples TRBV2 to TRBJ2-5; a weak D match, TRBD1 (6 bases). The source material was PBMCs. The TCR was taken from a woman aged 35 to 49 in good health and CMV-seropositive. CDR3 sequence reads: CASSERGQETQYF. As DNA, the CDR3 is TGTGCCAGCAGTGAAAGGGGGCAAGAGACCCAGTACTTC.